This T cell receptor beta chain was captured in a study of blood T cell repertoires in COVID-19. Overall study: Sites in the United States, Italy and Spain provided acute and convalescent COVID-19 samples. T cells, B-cell-depleted T cells, or PBMCs provided the cDNA or gDNA that served as material.

Per the original methods: Quantification of nucleated cells was approximated via reference gene primer amplification. Profiled with immunoSEQ multiplex PCR; TCRdb holds only in-frame clones, not every one. The V and J calls and clone size were taken over from that table, and D and trimming were inferred from the DNA. The table shows 250,000 to 300,000 clones, with around nine tenths occurring only once. Per the germline V gene, CDR1 is GTSNPN and CDR2 is SVGIG (reference sequence). Trimming removed 5 bases from V and 0 bases from J; junction bases left unmatched: 4. The CDR3 covers 14 residues. Sequencing was carried out using peripheral blood. This clonotype originated in a man between 40 and 49 years old with acute or convalescent COVID-19. V gene TRBV30 combines with J gene TRBJ1-3; TRBD1 matches 7 bases. In DNA, the CDR3 is TGTGCCTGGTCGACAGGGTACTCTGGAAACACCATATATTTT. This encodes CAWSTGYSGNTIYF.